This T cell receptor beta chain was retrieved from a study of OX40 agonist ivuxolimab in advanced cancers. Study-level background: Six ivuxolimab dose levels, 0.01 to 10 mg/kg, were given intravenously every 2 weeks. Dose-escalation patients were diagnosed with hepatocellular carcinoma, melanoma, renal cell cancer or head and neck cancer. Among those treated, three patients had partial responses, one with hepatocellular carcinoma and two with cutaneous melanoma.

A single count supports this clone. The germline gives CDR1 SGHNT, CDR2 YENEEA. Trimming removed 5 bases from V and 5 bases from J, with 13 bases in between. The length of the CDR3 is 14 residues. Measured with immunoSEQ multiplex PCR; TCRdb has only the in-frame clones, and not every one. The sample carries tens of thousands of clones, around four fifths recorded once. The receptor was derived from an adult with an advanced solid tumor such as melanoma, head and neck, liver or kidney cancer. This sample comprised CD4+ or CD8+ T cells sorted from blood, obtained in a trial of the OX40 agonist ivuxolimab. The chain joins TRBV11-3 to TRBJ1-5; D gene unclear. CDR3 nucleotide sequence: TGTGCCAGCAGCCTTTCCGGGCCCGATCAGCCCCAGCATTTT. This translates into CASSLSGPDQPQHF.